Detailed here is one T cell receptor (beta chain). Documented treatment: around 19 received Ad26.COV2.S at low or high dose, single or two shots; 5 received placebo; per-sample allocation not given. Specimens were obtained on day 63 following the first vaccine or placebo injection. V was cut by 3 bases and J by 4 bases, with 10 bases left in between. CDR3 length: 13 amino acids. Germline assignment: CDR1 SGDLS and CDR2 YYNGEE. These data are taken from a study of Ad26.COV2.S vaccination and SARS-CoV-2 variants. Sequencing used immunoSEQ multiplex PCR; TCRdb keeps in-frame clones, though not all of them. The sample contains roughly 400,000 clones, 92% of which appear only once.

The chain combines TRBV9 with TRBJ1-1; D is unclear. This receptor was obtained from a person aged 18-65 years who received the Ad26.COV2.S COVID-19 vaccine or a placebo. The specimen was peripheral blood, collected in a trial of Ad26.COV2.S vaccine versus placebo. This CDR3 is CASSASSGTEAFF. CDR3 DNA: TGTGCCAGCAGCGCTAGTTCGGGCACTGAAGCTTTCTTT.